The 10 T cell receptor beta chains given below trace back to one sample, sequenced in a study of control samples from healthy donors and cancer patients. The protocol was immunoSEQ multiplex PCR, while the TCRdb copy is restricted to in-frame clones and leaves out a portion. The table lists 100,000 or so clones, 83% of them singletons. Specimen: blood. Receptors were obtained from a woman in her fifties or sixties in good health.

This sequence joins TRBV4-1 and TRBJ1-1; no reliable D call. The germline V gene encodes CDR1 MGHRA and CDR2 YSYEKL. This CDR3 has 14 residues. V was cut by 1 base and J by 5 bases, with 11 bases left in between. CDR3 protein: CASSQVYGITEAFF. CDR3 nucleotide sequence: TGCGCCAGCAGCCAAGTTTACGGGATTACTGAAGCTTTCTTT.

To note about this clone: Other DNA variants within this sample encode the same CDR3. This chain uses TRBV30 with TRBJ1-1, with D possibly matching TRBD1 (5 bases). Germline loops: CDR1 GTSNPN, CDR2 SVGIG (reference sequence). The CDR3 totals 12 residues. The V and J ends lost 0 bases and 5 bases respectively, with 7 bases between them. The CDR3 nucleotides are TGTGCCTGGAGTGTACGGGGGACTGAAGCTTTCTTT. Protein sequence: CAWSVRGTEAFF.

This chain links TRBV6-1 with TRBJ2-1; tentatively, D is TRBD2 (5 bases). The germline CDR1 and CDR2 sequences are MNHNS and SASEGT. There are 17 residues in the CDR3. Trimming took off 0 bases at V and 4 bases at J, with 16 bases between the two ends. The CDR3 is CASSEAPGGSNYNEQFF. The CDR3 region has the DNA TGTGCCAGCAGTGAAGCGCCGGGCGGGTCGAATTACAATGAGCAGTTCTTC.

The chain has TRBV7-2 and TRBJ2-3, with D possibly TRBD2 on 5 matching bases. V was clipped by 2 bases and J by 5 bases, with 11 bases between them. The germline V gene encodes CDR1 SGHTA and CDR2 FQGNSA. The CDR3 sequence is 14 residues long. The CDR3 DNA reads as TGTGCCAGCAGCTTAACTAGTCAGCTAGATACGCAGTATTTT. It is translated as CASSLTSQLDTQYF.

V gene TRBV6-1 combines with J gene TRBJ1-3, with D possibly being TRBD1 (5 bases). Trimming pared 3 bases from V and 8 bases from J, leaving 14 bases between. This CDR3 contains 14 residues. Germline CDR1 is MNHNS and CDR2 is SASEGT. CDR3 protein: CASSEGTAVDTIYF. Here the CDR3 DNA reads TGTGCCAGCAGTGAGGGGACTGCGGTAGACACCATATATTTT.

The chain carries TRBV3-1 (or the pseudogene TRBV3-2) and TRBJ1-5; weak D call: TRBD1 (5 bases). Germline-derived CDR1 and CDR2 are LGHDT and YNNKEL (reference sequence). Trimming removed 6 bases from V and 5 bases from J, with 20 bases in between. The CDR3 runs to 16 residues. This CDR3 is CASRRMDKGRHQPQHF. The CDR3 DNA reads TGTGCCAGCAGACGTATGGACAAAGGGCGCCATCAGCCCCAGCATTTT.

The gene calls are TRBV4-2 and TRBJ1-6, with 9 bases aligning to TRBD1. After removal of 0 bases from V and 8 bases from J, the junction contained 14 bases not matched to a gene. The CDR3 contains 19 residues. CDR1 is LGHNA, CDR2 YNFKEQ, per germline. The CDR3 sequence is CASSQDKTQGASLYSPLHF. CDR3 bases: TGTGCCAGCAGCCAAGATAAGACACAGGGGGCGAGTCTATATTCACCCCTCCACTTT.

The chain joins TRBV5-4 to TRBJ2-6; D gene ambiguous. The CDR3 is made up of 15 amino acids. CDR1 is SGHNT and CDR2 is YYREEE in the germline V gene (reference sequence). V was pared by 0 bases and J by 0 bases, with 4 bases between. CDR3 coding DNA: TGTGCCAGCAGCTTGGTACACTCTGGGGCCAACGTCCTGACTTTC. This codes for CASSLVHSGANVLTF. Filled out from reference TRBV5-4 and TRBJ2-6, the complete variable domain reads ETGVTQSPTHLIKTRGQQVTLRCSSQSGHNTVSWYQQALGQGPQFIFQYYREEENGRGNFPPRFSGLQFPNYSSELNVNALELDDSALYLCASSLVHSGANVLTFGAGSRLTVL.

This chain links TRBV10-3 with TRBJ1-4, with TRBD1 matching 12 bases. Looked up from germline, CDR1 is ENHRY and CDR2 is SYGVKD. This CDR3 region has 12 residues. The junction had 1 base not matched to a gene; V was cut back by 9 bases and J by 8 bases. The CDR3, as DNA: TGTGCCATAGGGACAGGGGGCGAAAAACTGTTTTTT. This sequence encodes CAIGTGGEKLFF.

The genes are TRBV27 and TRBJ2-5, with a possible D match to TRBD2 (6 bases). There are 17 residues in the CDR3. V was shortened by 6 bases and J by 0 bases, with 20 bases between the two germline ends. Germline V gene data show CDR1 as MNHEY and CDR2 as SMNVEV (reference sequence). The CDR3 sequence is CASRQTGTFTYQETQYF. In DNA form, the CDR3 reads TGTGCCAGCAGACAGACCGGGACTTTTACTTACCAAGAGACCCAGTACTTC.